Listed below are T cell receptor beta chains from one sample, sequenced in a study of blood T cell repertoires in COVID-19. Only in-frame clones appear in the TCRdb table, and some are missing; sequencing was by immunoSEQ multiplex PCR. The sample carries approximately 260,000 clones, around 86% recorded once. The sample taken for sequencing was peripheral blood. The receptors derive from an older woman with active or convalescent COVID-19. CDR3s leave out the opening cysteine and the closing phenylalanine or tryptophan. D genes are given only for firm matches.

v_gene: TRBV2
d_gene: .
j_gene: TRBJ1-4
CDR3aa: ASSVRDTNEKLF

v_gene: TRBV6-4
d_gene: .
j_gene: TRBJ2-2
CDR3aa: ASSDSKRARGGELF

v_gene: TRBV30
d_gene: .
j_gene: TRBJ1-1
CDR3aa: ACETMNTEAF

v_gene: TRBV11-3
d_gene: .
j_gene: TRBJ1-5
CDR3aa: ASSSLSAQQGPNQPQH

v_gene: TRBV18
d_gene: .
j_gene: TRBJ2-5
CDR3aa: ASSRTTGPQETQY

v_gene: TRBV4-1
d_gene: TRBD1
j_gene: TRBJ1-2
CDR3aa: ASSQQGDYGYT

v_gene: TRBV18
d_gene: TRBD1
j_gene: TRBJ1-6
CDR3aa: ASSEGALNAPLH

v_gene: TRBV2
d_gene: .
j_gene: TRBJ1-5
CDR3aa: ASSKGGDQPQH

v_gene: TRBV5-6
d_gene: TRBD2
j_gene: TRBJ2-2
CDR3aa: ASSLRLADTGELF

v_gene: TRBV15
d_gene: .
j_gene: TRBJ2-5
CDR3aa: ATSRDREETQY

v_gene: TRBV19
d_gene: .
j_gene: TRBJ1-5
CDR3aa: ASTADIGGNQPQH

v_gene: TRBV29-1
d_gene: .
j_gene: TRBJ1-1
CDR3aa: SVFDTLNTEAF

v_gene: TRBV27
d_gene: .
j_gene: TRBJ1-6
CDR3aa: ASSFFGAGGGSPLH

v_gene: TRBV19
d_gene: .
j_gene: TRBJ2-3
CDR3aa: ASSIKGNIPTDTQY

v_gene: TRBV7-2
d_gene: TRBD2
j_gene: TRBJ2-3
CDR3aa: ASRGERGSSDTQY

v_gene: TRBV27
d_gene: TRBD1
j_gene: TRBJ1-2
CDR3aa: ASSPRRGGGNGYT

v_gene: TRBV3-1/TRBV3-2
d_gene: TRBD1
j_gene: TRBJ2-1
CDR3aa: ASSRAGTGGWNEQF

v_gene: TRBV28
d_gene: TRBD1
j_gene: TRBJ2-7
CDR3aa: ASSAGTGRYEQY

v_gene: TRBV6-5
d_gene: .
j_gene: TRBJ1-4
CDR3aa: ASSYSRGSGEKLF

v_gene: TRBV28
d_gene: .
j_gene: TRBJ2-3
CDR3aa: ASSPRGGGTDTQY

v_gene: TRBV11-2
d_gene: .
j_gene: TRBJ2-7
CDR3aa: ASSLDMRHQGKSSYEQY

v_gene: TRBV7-3
d_gene: TRBD2
j_gene: TRBJ2-3
CDR3aa: ASSPRGRGVTDTQY

v_gene: TRBV27
d_gene: .
j_gene: TRBJ1-2
CDR3aa: ASSLTGRGYGYT

v_gene: TRBV7-2
d_gene: TRBD2
j_gene: TRBJ2-3
CDR3aa: ASSLLRGGRGIDTQY

v_gene: TRBV3-1/TRBV3-2
d_gene: .
j_gene: TRBJ1-5
CDR3aa: ASSQGAGDNQPQH

v_gene: TRBV10-3
d_gene: TRBD1
j_gene: TRBJ2-2
CDR3aa: AISEQGADTGELF

v_gene: TRBV11-2
d_gene: TRBD1
j_gene: TRBJ1-1
CDR3aa: ASSLTGAPGAF

v_gene: TRBV5-1
d_gene: .
j_gene: TRBJ1-1
CDR3aa: ASSLAGMNTEAF

v_gene: TRBV9
d_gene: TRBD2
j_gene: TRBJ2-7
CDR3aa: ASSEEGTSGAMQY

v_gene: TRBV18
d_gene: TRBD2
j_gene: TRBJ2-7
CDR3aa: ASSRTSGSSYEQY

v_gene: TRBV7-9
d_gene: .
j_gene: TRBJ2-2
CDR3aa: ASRNAGGHTGELF